The rows below give T cell receptor beta chains drawn from one sample of a study of T-cell memory formation after mild COVID-19. TCRdb analysed the 5' RACE reads with MiXCR anew, one entry per CDR3 protein. The sample includes about half a million distinct CDR3 sequences, around a sixth of them seen just once. Sequencing was carried out using PBMCs or a T cell subset sorted from them (not recorded which). The source is an adult woman who had mild COVID-19 (a few samples of this study predate the infection). Cell type and time point are not known. CDR3s include the opening cysteine and the closing phenylalanine or tryptophan. The order of the fields is J gene, V gene, D gene, clone size, CDR3 protein, CDR3 DNA. The D gene is left open where the match is weak. Clone size is given for some rows only: seen once, a few or many times, or a class if the clone is expanded.

TRBJ2-3 TRBV9 . . CASSQNTDTQYF TGTGCCAGCAGCCAAAACACAGATACGCAGTATTTT
TRBJ1-1 TRBV4-3 . few CASSQAPPTSGRITEAFF TGCGCCAGCAGCCAAGCCCCACCCACGTCCGGGCGGATCACTGAAGCTTTCTTT
TRBJ2-2 TRBV9 TRBD1 . CASSVDWTGETGELFF TGTGCCAGCAGCGTCGATTGGACAGGGGAGACCGGGGAGCTGTTTTTT
TRBJ2-1 TRBV24-1 . few CATSASWASYNEQFF TGTGCCACCAGTGCTTCTTGGGCCTCCTACAATGAGCAGTTCTTC
TRBJ2-7 TRBV5-1 TRBD2 . CASTLSGSILYEQYF TGCGCCAGCACCCTGAGCGGGAGTATTCTATACGAGCAGTACTTC
TRBJ2-3 TRBV6-2/TRBV6-3 . . CASSYRGGVGTQYF TGTGCCAGCAGTTACCGAGGGGGAGTCGGTACGCAGTATTTT
TRBJ1-2 TRBV29-1 . few CSVEGRSTANYGYTF TGCAGCGTTGAGGGGAGATCGACCGCTAACTATGGCTACACCTTC
TRBJ1-1 TRBV7-9 . . CASSLGVKEGGEAFF TGTGCCAGCAGCTTAGGCGTTAAGGAAGGGGGTGAAGCTTTCTTT
TRBJ1-1 TRBV25-1 . few CASSGRGPNTEAFF TGTGCCAGCAGTGGACGGGGGCCGAACACTGAAGCTTTCTTT
TRBJ2-3 TRBV6-5 . few CATRRGRNTDTQYF TGTGCCACCAGGCGGGGACGGAACACAGATACGCAGTATTTT
TRBJ1-2 TRBV5-5 TRBD1 . CASSLRDRGRYGYTF TGTGCCAGCAGCCTCCGGGACAGGGGGCGGTACGGCTACACCTTC
TRBJ1-5 TRBV20-1 . . CSARDGGSYSNQPQHF TGCAGTGCTAGAGATGGAGGCAGCTATAGCAATCAGCCCCAGCATTTT
TRBJ1-6 TRBV4-1 TRBD1 few CASRPETTGGYSPLHF TGCGCCAGCAGGCCGGAGACGACAGGGGGTTATTCACCCCTCCACTTT
TRBJ1-2 TRBV12-3/TRBV12-4 TRBD1 many CASSLGQGVGYTF TGTGCCAGCAGTTTGGGACAGGGGGTTGGCTACACCTTC
TRBJ2-1 TRBV7-9 . few CASSSSKGSSYNEQFF TGTGCCAGCAGCTCAAGCAAGGGCAGCTCCTACAATGAGCAGTTCTTC
TRBJ2-3 TRBV6-5 . many CASRGNTDTQYF TGTGCCAGCCGGGGGAACACAGATACGCAGTATTTT
TRBJ2-4 TRBV11-3 TRBD1 . CASSLAGQGGNIQYF TGTGCCAGCAGCTTAGCTGGACAGGGTGGAAACATTCAGTACTTC
TRBJ1-6 TRBV12-3/TRBV12-4 TRBD1 many CASSLDRGGGSPLHF TGTGCCAGCAGTTTGGACAGGGGAGGTGGTTCACCCCTCCACTTT
TRBJ2-7 TRBV6-5 . . CASGSGSTYEQYF TGTGCCAGCGGCTCTGGCAGCACCTACGAGCAGTACTTC
TRBJ2-1 TRBV12-3/TRBV12-4 TRBD2 . CASTPNGLAGNEQFF TGTGCCAGCACCCCGAATGGACTAGCGGGGAATGAGCAGTTCTTC
TRBJ2-7 TRBV4-1 . . CASSQETGGYEQYF TGCGCCAGCAGCCAAGAGACCGGCGGGTACGAGCAGTACTTC
TRBJ2-5 TRBV9 . few CASSVEEGETETQYF TGTGCCAGCAGCGTAGAAGAAGGGGAGACAGAGACCCAGTACTTC
TRBJ2-3 TRBV6-5 . . CASSSGRSPTDTQYF TGTGCCAGCAGTTCGGGGCGGAGCCCCACAGATACGCAGTATTTT
TRBJ2-2 TRBV9 . once CASSVVGLDGTGELFF TGTGCCAGCAGCGTAGTCGGGCTAGATGGCACCGGGGAGCTGTTTTTT
TRBJ1-2 TRBV12-3/TRBV12-4 TRBD1 . CASSFAGARQGIYGYTF TGTGCCAGCAGTTTCGCCGGAGCCCGACAGGGGATATATGGCTACACCTTC
TRBJ2-1 TRBV6-6 TRBD1 . CASMRDRVESGQFF TGTGCCAGCATGAGGGACAGGGTAGAATCTGGGCAGTTCTTC
TRBJ1-1 TRBV29-1 TRBD1 many CSVVFPGQGTNTEAFF TGCAGCGTTGTTTTCCCGGGACAGGGGACGAACACTGAAGCTTTCTTT
TRBJ2-1 TRBV2 . once CASAQALDYGEQFF TGTGCCAGCGCTCAAGCGCTGGACTACGGTGAGCAGTTCTTC
TRBJ2-2 TRBV24-1 TRBD1 once CARAGGYTGELFF TGTGCCAGGGCAGGGGGTTACACCGGGGAGCTGTTTTTT
TRBJ1-3 TRBV7-2 . . CASSYPGLSSGNTIYF TGTGCCAGCAGCTACCCTGGACTGAGCTCTGGAAACACCATATATTTT
TRBJ1-2 TRBV6-5 . . CASSYSPQSSGYTF TGTGCCAGCAGTTACTCCCCCCAGAGTTCTGGCTACACCTTC
TRBJ2-1 TRBV5-1 . few CASSLTGKGEQFF TGCGCCAGCAGCTTAACAGGGAAAGGAGAGCAGTTCTTC
TRBJ2-3 TRBV5-4 TRBD2 . CASSLGPAGFTDTQYF TGTGCCAGCAGCTTGGGTCCAGCGGGGTTCACAGATACGCAGTATTTT
TRBJ2-1 TRBV20-1 TRBD2 few CSARSGRANEQFF TGCAGTGCTAGAAGCGGGAGGGCCAATGAGCAGTTCTTC
TRBJ2-7 TRBV12-3/TRBV12-4 . few CASSSRAHQYEQYF TGTGCCAGCAGCTCCCGGGCCCATCAATACGAGCAGTACTTC
TRBJ1-5 TRBV7-2 . many CASSDFNQPQHF TGTGCCAGCAGTGACTTCAATCAGCCCCAGCATTTT
TRBJ2-6 TRBV20-1 TRBD1 few CSAYRGSGANVLTF TGCAGTGCTTACAGGGGCTCTGGGGCCAACGTCCTGACTTTC
TRBJ2-3 TRBV11-2 TRBD2 few CASRTPGGGGANISTQYF TGTGCCAGCAGGACCCCCGGGGGCGGGGGGGCCAATATAAGTACGCAGTATTTT
TRBJ1-2 TRBV27 TRBD1 . CASSLLGQGNYGYTF TGTGCCAGCAGTTTACTCGGACAGGGCAACTATGGCTACACCTTC
TRBJ1-5 TRBV20-1 TRBD1 few CSARDGTGGYQPQHF TGCAGTGCTAGAGATGGGACAGGGGGCTATCAGCCCCAGCATTTT
TRBJ2-7 TRBV29-1 . . CSVAPRLWAYEQYF TGCAGCGTTGCCCCCCGTCTCTGGGCCTACGAGCAGTACTTC
TRBJ2-3 TRBV7-2 TRBD1 . CASSLVTGGADTQYF TGTGCCAGCAGCTTAGTTACAGGGGGAGCAGATACGCAGTATTTT
TRBJ2-1 TRBV3-1 . few CASSHRPGLDEQFF TGTGCCAGCAGCCACCGCCCGGGGTTGGATGAGCAGTTCTTC
TRBJ2-7 TRBV6-2/TRBV6-3 TRBD1 . CASSSRGRGTYEQYF TGTGCCAGCAGCTCCAGGGGGCGCGGAACCTACGAGCAGTACTTC
TRBJ2-1 TRBV3-1 TRBD1 . CASSPLTGQNEQFF TGTGCCAGCAGCCCGTTGACAGGGCAGAATGAGCAGTTCTTC
TRBJ2-1 TRBV11-2 . few CASSLRFGGDNEQFF TGTGCCAGCAGCTTAAGGTTTGGCGGAGACAATGAGCAGTTCTTC
TRBJ1-1 TRBV7-9 . few CASSSTRQSSTEAFF TGTGCCAGCAGCTCAACCCGACAGAGCAGCACTGAAGCTTTCTTT
TRBJ1-5 TRBV18 . few CASSPWGGRNQPQHF TGTGCCAGCTCACCTTGGGGGGGCCGCAATCAGCCCCAGCATTTT
TRBJ2-7 TRBV4-1 . few CASRWDLDTYEQYF TGCGCCAGCCGATGGGACTTAGATACCTACGAGCAGTACTTC
TRBJ1-2 TRBV3-1 . . CASSLQLDYGYTF TGTGCCAGCAGCCTTCAACTTGATTATGGCTACACCTTC